This T cell receptor beta chain was identified during a study of blood T cell repertoires in COVID-19. This clone was recorded only once. Only in-frame clones appear in the TCRdb table, and some are missing; sequencing was by immunoSEQ multiplex PCR. The table includes about 69,000 clones, approximately 75% detected once. CDR3 length: 15 residues. This TCR was sampled from a human donor in a cohort sampled during active COVID-19. This rearrangement joins TRBV21-1 to TRBJ2-7; whether TRBD2, the table's D call, matches the DNA was not checked. TRBV21-1 corresponds to a pseudogene. Material for sequencing was peripheral blood. The CDR3 loop reads CASSKNEREVNEQYF. Written as DNA, the CDR3 is TGTGCCAGCAGCAAAAATGAGCGGGAGGTCAACGAGCAGTACTTC.